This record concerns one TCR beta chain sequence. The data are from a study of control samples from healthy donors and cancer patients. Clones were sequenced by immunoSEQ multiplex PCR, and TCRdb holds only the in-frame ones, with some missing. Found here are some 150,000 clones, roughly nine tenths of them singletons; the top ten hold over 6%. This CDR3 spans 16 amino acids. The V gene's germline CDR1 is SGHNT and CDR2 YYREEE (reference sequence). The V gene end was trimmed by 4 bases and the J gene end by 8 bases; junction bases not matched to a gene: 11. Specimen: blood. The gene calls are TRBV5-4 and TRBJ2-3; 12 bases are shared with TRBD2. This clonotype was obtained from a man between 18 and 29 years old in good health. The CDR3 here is CASSGGLAGSLGTQYF. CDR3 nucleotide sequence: TGTGCCAGCAGCGGCGGACTAGCGGGGTCCCTCGGTACGCAGTATTTT.